The rows below give T cell receptor beta chains drawn from one sample of a study of T cell responses to AZD1222 COVID-19 vaccine. Clones were sequenced by immunoSEQ multiplex PCR, and TCRdb holds only the in-frame ones, with some missing. The table has some 81,000 clones, roughly 86% seen once. Sequencing used peripheral blood, obtained 28 days after the second AZD1222 dose. These receptors were collected from an adult who received the AZD1222 COVID-19 vaccine. Each CDR3 is given with its conserved first and last residue. The order of the fields is clone size, V gene, J gene, D gene, CDR3 DNA, CDR3 protein. A D gene is named only where the DNA matches it firmly. Rows give clone size only sometimes, using once, few, many, or a class for an expanded clone.

size: NA; V: TRBV30; J: TRBJ1-2; D: TRBD1; DNA: TGTGCCTGGAGTGTCCGGGACAGCCTTTTAGCTAACTATGGCTACACCTTC; CDR3: CAWSVRDSLLANYGYTF
size: NA; V: TRBV4-1; J: TRBJ1-4; D: NA; DNA: TGCGCCAGCAGCCAACCGGGACCGCAGGTTGGGGAACTGTTTTTT; CDR3: CASSQPGPQVGELFF
size: NA; V: TRBV5-1; J: TRBJ2-7; D: NA; DNA: TGCGCCAGCAGCTTGGCGGGCCTCTCCTACGAGCAGTACTTC; CDR3: CASSLAGLSYEQYF
size: NA; V: TRBV28; J: TRBJ2-7; D: TRBD1; DNA: TGTGCCAGCAGTCCCGACAGGGGTCGGGAGCAGTACTTC; CDR3: CASSPDRGREQYF
size: NA; V: TRBV19; J: TRBJ1-2; D: TRBD1; DNA: TGTGCCAGTAGCCCAGTAGGGACAGTTAACTATGGCTACACCTTC; CDR3: CASSPVGTVNYGYTF
size: NA; V: TRBV7-9; J: TRBJ2-1; D: NA; DNA: TGTGCCAGCAAGCCAACGGGTACAAGCTCCTACAATGAGCAGTTCTTC; CDR3: CASKPTGTSSYNEQFF
size: few; V: TRBV30; J: TRBJ2-7; D: NA; DNA: TGTGCCTGGAGTGTCCGGTACGAGCAGTACTTC; CDR3: CAWSVRYEQYF
size: NA; V: TRBV12-3/TRBV12-4; J: TRBJ1-2; D: NA; DNA: TGTGCCAGCAGCCGGCAGTATGGCTACACCTTC; CDR3: CASSRQYGYTF
size: NA; V: TRBV7-2; J: TRBJ2-7; D: NA; DNA: TGTGCCAGCAGCTGGACAGTAACGTCCTACGAGCAGTACTTC; CDR3: CASSWTVTSYEQYF
size: NA; V: TRBV6-5; J: TRBJ2-1; D: TRBD2; DNA: TGTGCCAGCACCCGCGGGAGCTCCTCCTACAATGAGCAGTTCTTC; CDR3: CASTRGSSSYNEQFF
size: NA; V: TRBV5-4; J: TRBJ2-1; D: NA; DNA: TGTGCCAGCAGCTTGGATGGAGGTCGGGAGCAGTTCTTC; CDR3: CASSLDGGREQFF
size: NA; V: TRBV7-2; J: TRBJ2-7; D: NA; DNA: TGTGCCAGCAGCTTAAGGGGCCCAGGGGCCGAGCAGTACTTC; CDR3: CASSLRGPGAEQYF
size: NA; V: TRBV5-1; J: TRBJ1-1; D: NA; DNA: TGCGCCAGCAGCTTCACAGGGCCGAACACTGAAGCTTTCTTT; CDR3: CASSFTGPNTEAFF
size: NA; V: TRBV18; J: TRBJ2-2; D: NA; DNA: TGTGCCAGCTCACCCAGGAACACCGGGGAGCTGTTTTTT; CDR3: CASSPRNTGELFF
size: NA; V: TRBV11-2; J: TRBJ1-3; D: NA; DNA: TGTGCCAGCAGCTTTTCCCCCCGCCGGGGGGCTGGGGACACCATATATTTT; CDR3: CASSFSPRRGAGDTIYF
size: NA; V: TRBV5-5; J: TRBJ2-7; D: TRBD1; DNA: TGTGCCAGCAGCCCCGGGACAGGGATTTACGAGCAGTACTTC; CDR3: CASSPGTGIYEQYF
size: NA; V: TRBV14; J: TRBJ2-2; D: NA; DNA: TGTGCCAGCAGCCTACAGAACACCGGGGAGCTGTTTTTT; CDR3: CASSLQNTGELFF
size: NA; V: TRBV19; J: TRBJ1-2; D: NA; DNA: TGTGCCAGTAGTATAGATGAACTAGACGGCTACACCTTC; CDR3: CASSIDELDGYTF
size: NA; V: TRBV7-9; J: TRBJ1-1; D: TRBD1; DNA: TGTGCCAGCAGCTTAAACAGGGGTTGGGAGACTGAAGCTTTCTTT; CDR3: CASSLNRGWETEAFF
size: once; V: TRBV28; J: TRBJ1-5; D: NA; DNA: TGTGCCAGCAGTTCCACGGGGGGGATGGGCAATCAGCCCCAGCATTTT; CDR3: CASSSTGGMGNQPQHF